These 21 T cell receptor beta chains originate from one sample sequenced in a study of vaccination and CD4 T cells after COVID-19. The antigens of these receptors remain unknown. Cultured CD4+ T-cell DNA underwent Oncomine TCR Beta short-read sequencing. TCRdb re-derived calls from the PCR reads in MiXCR, one entry per CDR3 protein. The sample contains about 13,000 distinct CDR3 sequences, roughly two thirds of which appear only once. The treatment denotes: roughly 10-day PBMC culture with coronavirus spike peptide pools or control peptides (ViraFEST assay). The sequencing sample was made of CD4+ T cells from blood, cultured in vitro. The receptor source for this set is a human donor who had recovered from COVID-19.

This clonotype was recorded once. The V call is TRBV6-1, the J call TRBJ2-7; D uncertain. Trimming cost V 6 bases and J 6 bases, with 9 bases left between them. There are 11 residues in the CDR3. Germline V lookup: CDR1 MNHNS, CDR2 SASEGT. The CDR3 spells CASRSGTEQYF. DNA for the CDR3: TGTGCCAGCAGATCCGGTACCGAGCAGTACTTC.

The rearrangement uses TRBV3-1 and TRBJ1-2; 8 bases fit TRBD1. CDR1 is LGHDT, CDR2 YNNKEL, per germline (reference sequence). The CDR3 loop spans 14 amino acids. V shed 4 bases, J shed 2 bases, and the junction held 3 bases outside the gene matches. CDR3 sequence: CASSLRDRNYGYTF. In DNA form, the CDR3 reads TGTGCCAGCAGCCTAAGGGACAGGAACTATGGCTACACCTTC.

This chain links TRBV6-1 with TRBJ1-6; a possible D gene is TRBD1 (5 bases). Germline V gene data show CDR1 as MNHNS and CDR2 as SASEGT. The CDR3 runs 13 residues. Between the trimmed V and J ends, which lost 11 bases and 1 base, there was a span of 9 bases. The CDR3 is CAGGLSYNSPLHF. CDR3 nucleotides: TGTGCCGGGGGGTTGTCCTATAATTCACCCCTCCACTTT.

CDR3 DNA sequence: TGTGCCATCACCACGGGACAGGGAGTGGATGGCTACACCTTC. As protein: CAITTGQGVDGYTF. The V call is TRBV10-3, the J call TRBJ1-2, with 9 bases aligning to TRBD1. V lost 7 bases and J lost 6; bases outside the gene matches: 9. CDR3 length: 14 residues. Germline V gives CDR1 ENHRY, CDR2 SYGVKD.

For the CDR3, the DNA is TGCAGTGCTAGAGAGCCGGGACAGAACACTGAAGCTTTCTTT. Its translation: CSAREPGQNTEAFF. This chain joins TRBV20-1 and TRBJ1-1; D is perhaps TRBD1 (6 bases). V lost 0 bases to trimming and J lost 1 base, with 9 bases between them. The CDR3 is 14 amino acids. CDR1 is DFQATT and CDR2 is SNEGSKA in the germline V gene (reference sequence).

The gene calls are TRBV7-8 and TRBJ1-5; D is perhaps TRBD1 (6 bases). V gave up 1 base and J gave up 6 bases, with 13 bases separating them. The CDR3 consists of 15 residues. The germline V gene encodes CDR1 SGHVS and CDR2 FQNEAQ. The CDR3 coding sequence is TGTGCCAGCAGCTTAGGGGGGGGGCGCGGTCAGCCCCAGCATTTT. Translation gives CASSLGGGRGQPQHF.

V and J are TRBV11-2 and TRBJ1-5; unclear D gene. V was clipped by 0 bases and J by 4 bases, with 10 bases between them. The CDR3 spans 15 residues. The germline V gene encodes CDR1 SGHAT and CDR2 FQNNGV. DNA for the CDR3: TGTGCCAGCAGCTTAGATTTCCAGCCAAATCAGCCCCAGCATTTT. Encoded protein: CASSLDFQPNQPQHF.

The chain joins TRBV6-2 or TRBV6-3 to TRBJ1-5; 7 nucleotides match TRBD1. The CDR3 is made up of 17 amino acids. Germline CDR1 MNHEY, CDR2 SVGEGT. The J segment lost 2 bases and the V segment lost 7 bases, leaving 14 bases of the junction unmatched. In nucleotides, the CDR3 is TGTGCCAGCAACAACCGGGACAGCAGTACGGGCAATCAGCCCCAGCATTTT. Translation: CASNNRDSSTGNQPQHF.

This chain joins TRBV20-1 and TRBJ1-1, with 9 bases matching TRBD1. V lost 5 bases, J lost 5 bases, and 6 bases stayed unmatched. This CDR3 spans 13 amino acids. In germline, CDR1 is DFQATT, CDR2 SNEGSKA (reference sequence). CDR3 in DNA: TGCAGTGCTTCGGGACAGGGTGGAACTGAAGCTTTCTTT. Its protein is CSASGQGGTEAFF.

The V call is TRBV27, the J call TRBJ2-2; 10 bases are a match to TRBD1. Germline CDR1 and CDR2: MNHEY and SMNVEV (reference sequence). The V and J ends lost 8 bases and 3 bases, in that order; junction bases with no gene match: 12. This CDR3 contains 17 residues. The CDR3 DNA follows: TGTGCCAGCTACCCGCTCGACAGGGGGCGCGACACCGGGGAGCTGTTTTTT. Translation: CASYPLDRGRDTGELFF.

This clonotype was found a few times. The chain carries TRBV7-2 and TRBJ1-5; a possible D gene is TRBD1 (6 bases). V lost 2 bases and J 3 bases, leaving 11 bases between the germline ends. The CDR3 is 15 residues long. Germline CDR1 is SGHTA and CDR2 is FQGNSA. CDR3 region: CASSLSDSPNQPQHF. CDR3 coding DNA: TGTGCCAGCAGCTTATCGGACAGCCCCAATCAGCCCCAGCATTTT.

V gene TRBV6-2 or TRBV6-3 combines with J gene TRBJ1-6, with D maybe TRBD1 (5 bases). Germline assignment: CDR1 MNHEY and CDR2 SVGEGT. CDR3 length equals 12 residues. Trimming stripped 7 bases from V and 6 bases from J, with 7 bases between. The CDR3 loop reads CASKQANSPLHF. In DNA, the CDR3 is TGTGCCAGCAAACAGGCTAATTCACCCCTCCACTTT.

The chain joins TRBV19 to TRBJ1-5; TRBD1 aligns across 8 bases. Looked up from germline, CDR1 is LNHDA and CDR2 is SQIVND (reference sequence). J lost 2 bases, V lost 4 bases, and 4 bases had no gene match. The CDR3 runs to 15 residues. DNA of the CDR3: TGTGCCAGTAGTAGAACAGGGGGAGGCAATCAGCCCCAGCATTTT. It translates to CASSRTGGGNQPQHF. The variable domain in full, completed from reference TRBV19 and TRBJ1-5, reads DGGITQSPKYLFRKEGQNVTLSCEQNLNHDAMYWYRQDPGQGLRLIYYSQIVNDFQKGDIAEGYSVSREKKESFPLTVTSAQKNPTAFYLCASSRTGGGNQPQHFGDGTRLSIL.

This clonotype has more than one count but fewer than ten. The chain employs TRBV7-2 and TRBJ1-1; possible D gene TRBD1, 6 bases. V dropped 5 bases and J dropped 1 base, with 14 bases sitting between them. Germline V gene sequence: CDR1 SGHTA, CDR2 FQGNSA. CDR3 length: 15 amino acids. The CDR3 sequence is CASSPGGHKNTEAFF. The CDR3 DNA sequence: TGTGCCAGCAGCCCCGGGGGACATAAGAACACTGAAGCTTTCTTT.

CDR3 sequence: CASSVTGTGELFF. CDR3 nucleotides: TGTGCCAGCAGTGTGACAGGGACCGGGGAGCTGTTTTTT. V and J are TRBV6-2 or TRBV6-3 and TRBJ2-2; 7 nucleotides line up with TRBD1. The length of the CDR3 is 13 residues. Germline values: CDR1 MNHEY, CDR2 SVGEGT. The V gene end was trimmed by 5 bases and the J gene end by 5 bases; junction bases not matched to a gene: 2.

The chain joins TRBV20-1 to TRBJ1-1; D is ambiguous. V shed 0 bases and J shed 1 base, with 12 bases lying between them. The CDR3 length is 15 residues. From germline, CDR1 is DFQATT and CDR2 SNEGSKA (reference sequence). The CDR3, as DNA: TGCAGTGCTAGAGACGGGGTACGGGGGAACACTGAAGCTTTCTTT. Its translation: CSARDGVRGNTEAFF.

This rearrangement joins TRBV19 to TRBJ1-1; D is unclear. The CDR3 totals 16 residues. Per germline, CDR1 LNHDA and CDR2 SQIVND (reference sequence). The ends were cut back, 3 bases at V and 2 bases at J, with 16 bases in the middle. The CDR3 spells CASSIRDPGKNTEAFF. DNA for the CDR3: TGTGCCAGTAGTATCCGAGACCCCGGTAAAAACACTGAAGCTTTCTTT.

Turning to this clonotype: At one of its ends the junction is not consistent with the germline gene, which may arise from a read error. The chain joins TRBV7-2 to TRBJ1-5; D remains ambiguous. Germline V lookup: CDR1 SGHTA, CDR2 FQGNSA. This CDR3 is built from 13 residues. The CDR3 here is CASSLGSSQPQHF. CDR3 DNA: TGTGCCAGCAGCTTAGGCAGCAGTCAGCCCCAGCATTTT.

The table lists this clonotype with a few counts. The rearrangement joins TRBV7-2 to TRBJ1-6, with 8 bases fitting TRBD1. Germline CDR1 reads SGHTA; CDR2 reads FQGNSA. Losses at the gene ends were 8 bases for V and 7 bases for J; bases not matched to a gene: 10. The CDR3 loop spans 15 amino acids. CDR3 sequence reads: CASGRQGRTNSPLHF. As DNA, the CDR3 is TGTGCCAGCGGAAGACAGGGGAGAACGAATTCACCCCTCCACTTT.

Of note for this clonotype: A junction end diverges from the germline sequence, so it may reflect a read error. This chain links TRBV7-7 with TRBJ2-5; the D is unclear. In germline, CDR1 is SSHAT, CDR2 FNYEAQ (reference sequence). The CDR3 contains 13 residues. The CDR3 DNA reads as TGTGCTAGCAGCGAACAGCATCAAGAGACCCAGTACTTC. Its translation is CASSEQHQETQYF.

J is TRBJ1-5 and V is TRBV20-1; no reliable D call. Germline CDR1 reads DFQATT; CDR2 reads SNEGSKA (reference sequence). V gave up 3 bases and J gave up 0 bases, with 9 bases separating them. CDR3 length equals 14 residues. DNA for the CDR3: TGCAGTGCTAGTTATGGGAATAGCAATCAGCCCCAGCATTTT. Translation gives CSASYGNSNQPQHF.